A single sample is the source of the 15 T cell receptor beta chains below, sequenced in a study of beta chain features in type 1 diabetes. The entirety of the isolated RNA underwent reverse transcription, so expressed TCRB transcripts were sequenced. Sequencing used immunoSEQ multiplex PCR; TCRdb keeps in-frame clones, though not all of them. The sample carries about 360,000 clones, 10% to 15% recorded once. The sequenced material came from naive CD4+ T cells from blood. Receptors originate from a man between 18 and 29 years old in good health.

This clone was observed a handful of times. The CDR3 DNA sequence: TGCAGCGTAGGCCCGGGACATTCCTACGAGCAGTACTTC. Encoded protein: CSVGPGHSYEQYF. The chain has TRBV29-1 and TRBJ2-7; a weak D match, TRBD1 (6 bases). The germline CDR1 and CDR2 sequences are SQVTM and ANQGSEA. Trimming took off 6 bases at V and 1 base at J, with 13 bases between the two ends. The CDR3 is made up of 13 amino acids.

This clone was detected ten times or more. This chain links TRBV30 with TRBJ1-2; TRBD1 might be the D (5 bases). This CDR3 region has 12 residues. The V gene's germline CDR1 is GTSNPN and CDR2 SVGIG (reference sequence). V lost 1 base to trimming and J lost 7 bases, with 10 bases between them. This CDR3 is CAWSGIGGGYTF. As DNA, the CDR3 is TGTGCCTGGAGTGGGATCGGGGGTGGCTACACCTTC.

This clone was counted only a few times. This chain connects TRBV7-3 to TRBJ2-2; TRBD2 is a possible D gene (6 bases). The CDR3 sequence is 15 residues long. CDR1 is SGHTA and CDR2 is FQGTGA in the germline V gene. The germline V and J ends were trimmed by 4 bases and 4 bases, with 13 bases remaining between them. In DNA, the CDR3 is TGTGCCAGCAGCTCTGGGTTAGCGGTCACCGGGGAGCTGTTTTTT. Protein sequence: CASSSGLAVTGELFF.

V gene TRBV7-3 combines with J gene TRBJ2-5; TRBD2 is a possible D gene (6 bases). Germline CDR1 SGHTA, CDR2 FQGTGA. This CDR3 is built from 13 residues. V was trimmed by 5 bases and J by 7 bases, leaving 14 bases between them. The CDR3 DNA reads TGTGCCAGCAGCCTGACTAGTTTGGGGACCCAGTACTTC. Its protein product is CASSLTSLGTQYF.

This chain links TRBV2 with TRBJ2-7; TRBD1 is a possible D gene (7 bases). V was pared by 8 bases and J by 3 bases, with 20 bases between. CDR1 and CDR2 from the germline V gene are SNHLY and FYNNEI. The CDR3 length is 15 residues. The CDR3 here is CASRQEGGQNYEQYF. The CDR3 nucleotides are TGTGCCAGCCGACAAGAGGGGGGACAGAACTACGAGCAGTACTTC.

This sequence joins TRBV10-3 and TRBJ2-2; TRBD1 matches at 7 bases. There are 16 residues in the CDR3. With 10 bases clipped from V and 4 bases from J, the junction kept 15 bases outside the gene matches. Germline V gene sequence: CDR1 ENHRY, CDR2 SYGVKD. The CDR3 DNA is TGTGCCACGACTCCCGGCTCCGGGACAGCCACCGGGGAGCTGTTTTTT. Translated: CATTPGSGTATGELFF.

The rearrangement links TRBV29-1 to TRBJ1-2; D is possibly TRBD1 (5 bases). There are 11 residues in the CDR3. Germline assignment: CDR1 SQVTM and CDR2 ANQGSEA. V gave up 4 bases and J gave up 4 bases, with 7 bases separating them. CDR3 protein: CSVGTLYGYTF. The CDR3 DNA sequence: TGCAGCGTTGGGACACTCTATGGCTACACCTTC. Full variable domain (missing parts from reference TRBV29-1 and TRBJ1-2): SAVISQKPSRDICQRGTSLTIQCQVDSQVTMMFWYRQQPGQSLTLIATANQGSEATYESGFVIDKFPISRPNLTFSTLTVSNMSPEDSSIYLCSVGTLYGYTFGSGTRLTVV.

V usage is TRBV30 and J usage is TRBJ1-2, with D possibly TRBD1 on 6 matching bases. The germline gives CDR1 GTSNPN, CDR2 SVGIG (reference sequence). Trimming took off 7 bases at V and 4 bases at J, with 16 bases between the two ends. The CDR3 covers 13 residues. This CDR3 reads CAFSSGQVYGYTF. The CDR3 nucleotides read TGTGCCTTTTCCTCGGGACAAGTCTATGGCTACACCTTC.

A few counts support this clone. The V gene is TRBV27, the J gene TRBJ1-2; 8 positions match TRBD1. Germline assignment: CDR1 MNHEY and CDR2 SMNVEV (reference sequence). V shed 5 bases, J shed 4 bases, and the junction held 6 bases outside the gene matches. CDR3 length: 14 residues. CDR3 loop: CASSRQGQGYGYTF. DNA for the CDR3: TGTGCCAGCAGTAGACAGGGGCAGGGCTATGGCTACACCTTC.

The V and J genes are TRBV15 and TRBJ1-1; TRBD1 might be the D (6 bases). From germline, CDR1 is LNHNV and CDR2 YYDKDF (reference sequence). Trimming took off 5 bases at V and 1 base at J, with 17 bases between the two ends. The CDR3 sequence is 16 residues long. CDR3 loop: CATSPIQGSGNTEAFF. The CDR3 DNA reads TGTGCCACCAGCCCGATACAGGGAAGCGGGAACACTGAAGCTTTCTTT. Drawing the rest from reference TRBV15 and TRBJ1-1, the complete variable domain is DAMVIQNPRYQVTQFGKPVTLSCSQTLNHNVMYWYQQKSSQAPKLLFHYYDKDFNNEADTPDNFQSRRPNTSFCFLDIRSPGLGDTAMYLCATSPIQGSGNTEAFFGQGTRLTVV.

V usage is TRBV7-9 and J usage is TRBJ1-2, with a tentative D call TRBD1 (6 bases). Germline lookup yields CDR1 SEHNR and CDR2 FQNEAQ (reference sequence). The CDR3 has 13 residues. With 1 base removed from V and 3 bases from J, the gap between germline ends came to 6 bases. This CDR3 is CASSLEGDYGYTF. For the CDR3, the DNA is TGTGCCAGCAGCTTAGAGGGGGACTATGGCTACACCTTC.

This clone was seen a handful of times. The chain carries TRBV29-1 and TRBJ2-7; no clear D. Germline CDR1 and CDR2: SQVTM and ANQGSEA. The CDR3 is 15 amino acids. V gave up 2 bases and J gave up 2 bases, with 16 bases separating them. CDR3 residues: CSVELPGTPPYEQYF. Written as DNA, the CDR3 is TGCAGCGTTGAATTGCCGGGTACCCCTCCCTACGAGCAGTACTTC.

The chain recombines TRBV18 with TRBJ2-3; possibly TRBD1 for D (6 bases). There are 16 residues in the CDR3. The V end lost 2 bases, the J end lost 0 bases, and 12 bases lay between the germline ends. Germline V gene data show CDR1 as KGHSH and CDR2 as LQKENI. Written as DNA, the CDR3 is TGTGCCAGCTCACCATTCGCCACAGGGAGCACAGATACGCAGTATTTT. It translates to CASSPFATGSTDTQYF.

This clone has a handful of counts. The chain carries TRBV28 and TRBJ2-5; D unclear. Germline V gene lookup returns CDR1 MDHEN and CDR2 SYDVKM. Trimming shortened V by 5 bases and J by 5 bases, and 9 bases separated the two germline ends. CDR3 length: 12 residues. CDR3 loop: CASSPQRETQYF. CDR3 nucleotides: TGTGCCAGCAGTCCCCAGAGGGAGACCCAGTACTTC.

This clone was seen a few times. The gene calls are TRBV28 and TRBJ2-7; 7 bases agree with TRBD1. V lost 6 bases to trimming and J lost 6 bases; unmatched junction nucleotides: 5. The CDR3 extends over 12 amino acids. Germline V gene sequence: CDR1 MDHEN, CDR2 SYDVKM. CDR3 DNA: TGTGCCAGCAGACGACAGGGTGCCGAGCAGTACTTC. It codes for CASRRQGAEQYF.